The rows below give T cell receptor beta chains drawn from one sample of a study of regulatory T cells in long-lasting Graves disease. TCRdb re-derived calls from the multiplex PCR reads in MiXCR, one entry per CDR3 protein. Here the sample spans 450,000 or so distinct CDR3 sequences, 22% being singletons. Here the sequenced sample was peripheral blood mononuclear cells (PBMCs), taken when the disease was refractory, from a patient treated with antithyroid drugs. Receptors were obtained from a female donor with Graves disease. CDR3s include the opening cysteine and the closing phenylalanine or tryptophan. A D gene is named only where the DNA matches it firmly. Not every row has a clone size; where given, it reads once, few, many or a size class.

V gene	D gene	clone size	J gene	CDR3 protein	CDR3 DNA
TRBV2	TRBD2	many	TRBJ2-2	CASKILAAGELFF	TGTGCCAGCAAGATACTAGCGGCCGGGGAGCTGTTTTTT
TRBV27	TRBD1	many	TRBJ1-1	CASSRDSLSTEAFF	TGTGCCAGCAGTAGGGACAGTTTGAGTACTGAAGCTTTCTTT
TRBV28	-	many	TRBJ1-5	CASRWGYSNQPQHF	TGTGCCAGCCGTTGGGGGTATAGCAATCAGCCCCAGCATTTT
TRBV30	TRBD2	few	TRBJ2-7	CAWRLAGGLQQYF	TGTGCCTGGAGACTAGCGGGAGGGCTCCAGCAGTACTTC
TRBV6-5	TRBD1	-	TRBJ1-5	CASSSLRGRGNQPQHF	TGTGCCAGCAGTTCCTTAAGGGGGCGCGGGAATCAGCCCCAGCATTTT
TRBV9	-	-	TRBJ1-1	CASSPHGSGTEAFF	TGTGCCAGCAGCCCCCACGGGTCGGGGACTGAAGCTTTCTTT
TRBV6-5	TRBD2	many	TRBJ2-2	CASSFEAGGNGELFF	TGTGCCAGCAGTTTTGAAGCGGGAGGAAACGGGGAGCTGTTTTTT
TRBV28	-	many	TRBJ1-2	CASSSTFDRFHGYTF	TGTGCCAGCAGTTCGACCTTCGACAGGTTTCATGGCTACACCTTC
TRBV7-3	-	few	TRBJ1-1	CASSFGRQMGAFF	TGTGCCAGCAGCTTCGGGCGACAAATGGGAGCTTTCTTT
TRBV7-9	-	-	TRBJ1-2	CASSLATDGGGGYTF	TGTGCCAGCAGCTTAGCGACAGATGGGGGAGGCGGCTACACCTTC
TRBV2	-	many	TRBJ2-7	CASRLSRGSYEQYF	TGTGCCAGCAGACTGAGCAGGGGCTCCTACGAGCAGTACTTC
TRBV30	-	many	TRBJ1-6	CAWSVASGTHF	-
TRBV28	-	-	TRBJ2-3	CASSLSGFSELPDTQYF	TGTGCCAGCAGTTTATCTGGGTTCTCGGAGTTACCAGATACGCAGTATTTT
TRBV20-1	-	-	TRBJ1-1	CSAQQGLGMNTEAFF	TGCAGTGCCCAACAGGGTTTGGGCATGAACACTGAAGCTTTCTTT
TRBV30	-	few	TRBJ2-2	CAWSVGEHGELFF	TGTGCCTGGAGTGTCGGGGAGCACGGGGAGCTGTTTTTT
TRBV7-2	-	many	TRBJ2-7	CASSLAGGQGAYEQYF	TGTGCCAGCAGCTTAGCGGGGGGGCAGGGGGCTTACGAGCAGTACTTC
TRBV20-1	-	many	TRBJ1-4	CIGRASNEKLFF	TGCATCGGCAGGGCGTCCAATGAAAAACTGTTTTTT
TRBV6-2/TRBV6-3	TRBD2	-	TRBJ2-1	CASSYSLAGHNEQFF	TGTGCCAGCAGTTACAGCCTAGCGGGTCACAATGAGCAGTTCTTC
TRBV12-3/TRBV12-4	-	few	TRBJ2-1	CASKPRQVNYNEQFF	TGTGCCAGCAAACCCAGACAGGTGAACTACAATGAGCAGTTCTTC
TRBV29-1	TRBD1	-	TRBJ2-1	CSADRVRNNEQFF	TGCAGCGCGGACAGGGTCAGGAACAATGAGCAGTTCTTC
TRBV6-5	TRBD2	few	TRBJ2-7	CASSYFVGGGAYEQYF	TGTGCCAGCAGTTACTTCGTCGGCGGGGGGGCCTACGAGCAGTACTTC
TRBV19	-	many	TRBJ1-2	CASSIGLYGHTF	TGTGCCAGTAGTATCGGCCTCTATGGCCACACCTTC
TRBV12-3/TRBV12-4	-	few	TRBJ2-2	CASSLRGQGYTGELFF	TGTGCCAGCAGTTTACGGGGGCAGGGCTACACCGGGGAGCTGTTTTTT
TRBV7-3	TRBD1	once	TRBJ2-2	CASSLWDSLTGELFF	TGTGCCAGCAGCTTGTGGGACAGCCTTACCGGGGAGCTGTTTTTT
TRBV14	TRBD1	many	TRBJ2-7	CASSRSGTGGREQYF	TGTGCCAGCAGCCGCTCCGGGACAGGGGGGCGCGAGCAGTACTTC
TRBV6-1	-	many	TRBJ1-4	CASTHRSGGVDEKLFF	TGTGCCAGCACCCACCGTTCGGGAGGGGTGGATGAAAAACTGTTTTTT
TRBV19	TRBD2	once	TRBJ2-7	CASSARGGSLMGEQYF	TGTGCCAGTAGTGCACGGGGCGGGAGTTTGATGGGCGAGCAGTACTTC
TRBV12-3/TRBV12-4	TRBD1	-	TRBJ2-7	CASRTGQGFGEQYF	TGTGCCAGCAGGACGGGACAGGGGTTCGGCGAGCAGTACTTC